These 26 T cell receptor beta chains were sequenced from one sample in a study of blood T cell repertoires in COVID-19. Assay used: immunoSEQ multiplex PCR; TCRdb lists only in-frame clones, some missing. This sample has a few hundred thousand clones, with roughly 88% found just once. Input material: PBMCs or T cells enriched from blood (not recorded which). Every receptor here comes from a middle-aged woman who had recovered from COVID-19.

CDR3 region: CASSQDSRPRITNEKLFF. In DNA form, the CDR3 reads TGTGCCAGCAGCCAAGATTCCAGGCCCCGTATAACTAATGAAAAACTGTTTTTT. The chain uses TRBV3-1 (or the pseudogene TRBV3-2) and TRBJ1-4; no reliable D call. From germline, CDR1 is LGHDT and CDR2 YNNKEL (reference sequence). The V end was cut by 0 bases, the J end by 1 base, with 15 bases between. CDR3 size: 18 residues.

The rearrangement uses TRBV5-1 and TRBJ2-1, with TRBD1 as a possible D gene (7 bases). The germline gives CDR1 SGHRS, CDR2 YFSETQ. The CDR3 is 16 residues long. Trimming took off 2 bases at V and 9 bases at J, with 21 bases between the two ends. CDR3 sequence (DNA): TGCGCCAGCAGCTTAACGGAACGAGGGACAGCGGGTGAGCAGTTCTTC. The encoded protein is CASSLTERGTAGEQFF.

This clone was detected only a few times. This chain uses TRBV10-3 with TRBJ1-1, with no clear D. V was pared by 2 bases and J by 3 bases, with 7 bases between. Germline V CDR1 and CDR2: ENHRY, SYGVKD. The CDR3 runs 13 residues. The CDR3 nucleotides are TGTGCCATCAGTGAGCGGAGGGACACTGAAGCTTTCTTT. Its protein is CAISERRDTEAFF.

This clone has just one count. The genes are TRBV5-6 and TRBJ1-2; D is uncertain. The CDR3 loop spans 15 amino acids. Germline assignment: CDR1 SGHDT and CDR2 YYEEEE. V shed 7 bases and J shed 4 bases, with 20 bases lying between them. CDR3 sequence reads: CASSPWKPHSYGYTF. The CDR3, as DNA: TGTGCCAGCTCTCCGTGGAAACCTCACAGCTATGGCTACACCTTC.

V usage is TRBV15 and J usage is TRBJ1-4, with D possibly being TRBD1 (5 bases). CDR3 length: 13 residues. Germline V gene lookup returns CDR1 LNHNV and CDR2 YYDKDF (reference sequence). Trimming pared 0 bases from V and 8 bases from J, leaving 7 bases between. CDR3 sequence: CATSRDGAEKLFF. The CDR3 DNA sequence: TGTGCCACCAGCAGAGATGGGGCGGAAAAACTGTTTTTT.

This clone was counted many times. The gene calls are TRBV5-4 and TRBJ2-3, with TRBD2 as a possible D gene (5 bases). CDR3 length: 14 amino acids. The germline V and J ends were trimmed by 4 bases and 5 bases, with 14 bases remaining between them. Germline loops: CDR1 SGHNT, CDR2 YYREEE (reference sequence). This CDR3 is CASSQRTGEDTQYF. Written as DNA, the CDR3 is TGTGCCAGCAGCCAACGGACTGGTGAAGATACGCAGTATTTT.

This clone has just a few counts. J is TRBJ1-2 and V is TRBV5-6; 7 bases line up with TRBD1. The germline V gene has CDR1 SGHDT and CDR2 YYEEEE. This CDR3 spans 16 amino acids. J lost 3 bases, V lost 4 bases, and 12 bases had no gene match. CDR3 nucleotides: TGTGCCAGCAGCCTAGACAGGGAGAGAATGGACTATGGCTACACCTTC. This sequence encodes CASSLDRERMDYGYTF. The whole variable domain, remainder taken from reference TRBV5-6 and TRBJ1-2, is DAGVTQSPTHLIKTRGQQVTLRCSPKSGHDTVSWYQQALGQGPQFIFQYYEEEERQRGNFPDRFSGHQFPNYSSELNVNALLLGDSALYLCASSLDRERMDYGYTFGSGTRLTVV.

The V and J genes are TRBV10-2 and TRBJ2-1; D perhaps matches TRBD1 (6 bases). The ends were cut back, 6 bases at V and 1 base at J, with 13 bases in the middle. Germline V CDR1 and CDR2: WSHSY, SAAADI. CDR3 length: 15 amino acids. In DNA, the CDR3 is TGCGCCAGCAGGGAGGACAGATTGTCCTACAATGAGCAGTTCTTC. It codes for CASREDRLSYNEQFF.

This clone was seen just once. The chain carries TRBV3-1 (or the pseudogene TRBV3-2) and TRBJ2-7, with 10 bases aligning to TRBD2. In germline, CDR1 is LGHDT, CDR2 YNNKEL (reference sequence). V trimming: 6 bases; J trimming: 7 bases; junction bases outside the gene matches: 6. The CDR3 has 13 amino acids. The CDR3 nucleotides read TGTGCCAGCAGATCTAGCGGGAGTAATGAGCAGTACTTC. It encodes CASRSSGSNEQYF.

The CDR3: CASSQYRGSQPQHF. CDR3 coding DNA: TGCGCCAGCAGCCAATACAGGGGATCTCAGCCCCAGCATTTT. This rearrangement joins TRBV4-1 to TRBJ1-5; 7 bases match TRBD1. The CDR3 has 14 residues. The germline V gene has CDR1 MGHRA and CDR2 YSYEKL. With 2 bases clipped from V and 6 bases from J, the junction kept 4 bases outside the gene matches.

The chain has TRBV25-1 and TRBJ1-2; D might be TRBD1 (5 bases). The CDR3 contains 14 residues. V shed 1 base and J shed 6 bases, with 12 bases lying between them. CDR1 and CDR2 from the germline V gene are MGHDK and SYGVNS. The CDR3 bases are TGTGCCAGCAGTGAATTAGGAGGGGTGCATGGCTACACCTTC. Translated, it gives CASSELGGVHGYTF.

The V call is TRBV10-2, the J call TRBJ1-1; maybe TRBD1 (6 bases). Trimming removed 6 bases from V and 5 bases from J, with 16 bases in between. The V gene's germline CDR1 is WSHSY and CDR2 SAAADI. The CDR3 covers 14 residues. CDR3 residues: CASRTGRGITEAFF. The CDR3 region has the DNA TGCGCCAGCAGAACAGGGCGCGGAATTACTGAAGCTTTCTTT.

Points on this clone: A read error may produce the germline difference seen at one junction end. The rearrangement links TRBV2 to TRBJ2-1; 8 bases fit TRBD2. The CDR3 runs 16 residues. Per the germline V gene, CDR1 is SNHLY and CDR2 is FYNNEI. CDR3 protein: CASSAYGRAQYNEQFF. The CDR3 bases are TGTGCAAGCAGCGCTTACGGGAGGGCCCAATACAATGAGCAGTTCTTC.

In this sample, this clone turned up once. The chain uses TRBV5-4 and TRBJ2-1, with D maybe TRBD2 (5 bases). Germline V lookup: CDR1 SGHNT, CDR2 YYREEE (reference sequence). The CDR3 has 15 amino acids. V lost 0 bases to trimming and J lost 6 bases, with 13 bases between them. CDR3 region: CASSLDRGVGNEQFF. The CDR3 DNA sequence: TGTGCCAGCAGCTTGGATCGGGGTGTAGGCAATGAGCAGTTCTTC.

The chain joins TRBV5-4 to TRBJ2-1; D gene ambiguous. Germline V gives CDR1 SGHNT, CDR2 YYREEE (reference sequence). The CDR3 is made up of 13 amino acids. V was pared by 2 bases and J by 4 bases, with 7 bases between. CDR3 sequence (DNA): TGTGCCAGCAGCTTTGACTCTTACAATGAGCAGTTCTTC. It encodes CASSFDSYNEQFF.

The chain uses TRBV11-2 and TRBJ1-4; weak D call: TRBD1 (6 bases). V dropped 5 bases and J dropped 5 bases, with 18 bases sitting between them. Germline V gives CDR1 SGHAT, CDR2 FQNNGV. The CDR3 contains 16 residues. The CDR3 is CASSRTRTVANEKLFF. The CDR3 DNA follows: TGTGCCAGCAGCCGAACACGGACAGTTGCCAATGAAAAACTGTTTTTT.

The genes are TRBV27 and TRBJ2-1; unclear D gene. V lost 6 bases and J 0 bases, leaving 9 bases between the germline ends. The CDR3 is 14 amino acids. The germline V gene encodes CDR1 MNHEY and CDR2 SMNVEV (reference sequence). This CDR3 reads CASRSRNSYNEQFF. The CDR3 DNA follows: TGTGCCAGCAGATCGAGGAACTCCTACAATGAGCAGTTCTTC.

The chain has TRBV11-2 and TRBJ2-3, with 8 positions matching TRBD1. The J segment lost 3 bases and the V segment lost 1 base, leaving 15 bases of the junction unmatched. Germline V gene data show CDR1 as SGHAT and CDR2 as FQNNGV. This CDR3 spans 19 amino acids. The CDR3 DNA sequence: TGTGCCAGCAGCTTAGCGGGCGGCAGGGGGCGCACGTGGACAGATACGCAGTATTTT. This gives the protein CASSLAGGRGRTWTDTQYF.

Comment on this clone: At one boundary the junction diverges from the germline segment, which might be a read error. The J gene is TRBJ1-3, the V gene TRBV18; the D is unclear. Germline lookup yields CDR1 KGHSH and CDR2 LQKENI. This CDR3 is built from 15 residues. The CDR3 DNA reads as TGTGCCAGCTTACCACTGCGCGGGGCTGGAAACACCATATATTTT. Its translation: CASLPLRGAGNTIYF.

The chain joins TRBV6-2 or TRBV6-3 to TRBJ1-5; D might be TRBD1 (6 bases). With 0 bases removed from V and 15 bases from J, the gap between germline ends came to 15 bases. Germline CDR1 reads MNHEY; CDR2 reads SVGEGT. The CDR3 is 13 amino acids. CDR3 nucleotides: TGTGCCAGCAGTTACTCTGGACAGCCGGGTCTGCATTTT. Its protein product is CASSYSGQPGLHF.

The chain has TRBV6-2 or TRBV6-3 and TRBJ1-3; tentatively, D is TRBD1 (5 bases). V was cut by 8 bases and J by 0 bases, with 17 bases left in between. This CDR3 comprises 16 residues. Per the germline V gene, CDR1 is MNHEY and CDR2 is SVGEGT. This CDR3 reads CASCPTRATSGNTIYF. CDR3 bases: TGTGCCAGCTGCCCGACCAGGGCCACCTCTGGAAACACCATATATTTT.

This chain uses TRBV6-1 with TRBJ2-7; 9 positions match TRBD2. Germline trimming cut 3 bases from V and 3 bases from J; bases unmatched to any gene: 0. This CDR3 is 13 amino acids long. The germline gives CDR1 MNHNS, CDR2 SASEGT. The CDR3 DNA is TGTGCCAGCAGTGAGACTAGCGGCTACGAGCAGTACTTC. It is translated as CASSETSGYEQYF.

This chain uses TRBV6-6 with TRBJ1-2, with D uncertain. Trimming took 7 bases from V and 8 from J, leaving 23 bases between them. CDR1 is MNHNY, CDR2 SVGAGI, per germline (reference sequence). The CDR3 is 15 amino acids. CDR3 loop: CASIGSQQGALGYTF. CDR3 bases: TGTGCCAGCATTGGCAGTCAACAAGGAGCGTTGGGCTACACCTTC.

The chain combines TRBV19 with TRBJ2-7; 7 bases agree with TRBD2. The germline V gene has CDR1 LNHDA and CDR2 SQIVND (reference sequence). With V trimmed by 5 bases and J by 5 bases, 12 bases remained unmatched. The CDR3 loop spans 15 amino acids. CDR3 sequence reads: CASSPAGLDQDEQYF. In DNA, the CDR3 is TGTGCCAGTAGTCCCGCCGGACTAGACCAAGACGAGCAGTACTTC.

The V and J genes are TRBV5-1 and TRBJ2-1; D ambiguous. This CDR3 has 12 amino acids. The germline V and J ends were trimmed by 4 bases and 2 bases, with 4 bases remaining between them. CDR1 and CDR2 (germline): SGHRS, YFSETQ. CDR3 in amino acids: CASSLAYNEQFF. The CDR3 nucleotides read TGCGCCAGCAGCCTAGCCTACAATGAGCAGTTCTTC.

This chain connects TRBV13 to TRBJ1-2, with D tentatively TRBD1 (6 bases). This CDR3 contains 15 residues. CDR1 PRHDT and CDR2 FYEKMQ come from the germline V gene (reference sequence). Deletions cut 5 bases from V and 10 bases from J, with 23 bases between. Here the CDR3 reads CASSLDAGRGISYTF. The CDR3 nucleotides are TGTGCCAGCAGCCTGGATGCGGGCAGGGGTATTTCCTACACCTTC.